The 11 T cell receptor beta chains in this list originate from one sample, sequenced in a study of identical twins. One entry per CDR3 protein results from TCRdb running MiXCR on the 5' RACE reads. Of 600,000 to 800,000 distinct CDR3 sequences detected, 21% appear once; the ten largest clones hold 4% to 5.5%. Separately, the same data were catalogued under a study of T cells expressing NK-cell markers.

Sequencing was done on a sample of PBMCs. These receptors all stem from a woman under 30 in good health.

The table lists this clonotype with many counts. The chain joins TRBV12-3 or TRBV12-4 to TRBJ1-1; the D is unclear. The CDR3 loop spans 14 amino acids. The V gene lost 6 bases and the J gene lost 10 bases, with 21 bases spanning the gap. CDR3 region: CASRGIGGLRGAFF. The DNA of the CDR3 is TGTGCCAGCAGGGGGATTGGAGGATTGCGTGGAGCTTTCTTT.

In this sample, this clonotype turned up a few times. The genes are TRBV7-9 and TRBJ2-1; D is unresolved. The CDR3 extends over 15 amino acids. V lost 3 bases, J lost 3 bases, and 12 bases lay in between. Germline values: CDR1 SEHNR, CDR2 FQNEAQ (reference sequence). This CDR3 reads CASSFLLRDYNEQFF. In nucleotides, the CDR3 is TGTGCCAGCAGCTTCCTGTTAAGGGACTACAATGAGCAGTTCTTC.

This sequence joins TRBV3-1 and TRBJ2-1; TRBD2 might be the D (6 bases). The CDR3 spans 13 residues. Between the trimmed V and J ends, which lost 6 bases and 15 bases, there was a span of 21 bases. Germline V CDR1 and CDR2: LGHDT, YNNKEL (reference sequence). The CDR3 DNA follows: TGTGCCAGCAGTGCAGGGCTCGGAGGGGCTCCGTTCTTC. As protein: CASSAGLGGAPFF.

The CDR3 loop is CATPTPYEQYF. CDR3 in DNA: TGTGCCACCCCTACCCCCTACGAGCAGTACTTC. The chain has TRBV21-1 and TRBJ2-7; the listed D gene, TRBD1, was not tested against the DNA. TRBV21-1 is given as a pseudogene. CDR3 length equals 11 residues.

The CDR3 coding sequence is TGTGCCAGCAGTGGGGAAGGGAATTCCTACGAGCAGTACTTC. This gives the protein CASSGEGNSYEQYF. V gene TRBV2 combines with J gene TRBJ2-7; D unclear. This CDR3 is 14 amino acids long. V was pared by 4 bases and J by 1 base, with 11 bases between. Germline V CDR1 and CDR2: SNHLY, FYNNEI.

This clonotype was observed a handful of times. This sequence joins TRBV10-3 and TRBJ1-3; TRBD1 agrees at 8 bases. This CDR3 has 14 residues. Germline V gives CDR1 ENHRY, CDR2 SYGVKD. V was clipped by 4 bases and J by 3 bases; unmatched bases: 2. The CDR3 DNA is TGTGCCATCAGTGCAGGGGGCAATGGAAACACCATATATTTT. Amino acids: CAISAGGNGNTIYF.

This clonotype has more than one count but fewer than ten. This rearrangement joins TRBV11-3 to TRBJ1-1, with D possibly TRBD1 on 6 matching bases. V shed 3 bases and J shed 7 bases, with 15 bases lying between them. The CDR3 totals 14 residues. Germline V gene sequence: CDR1 SGHNT, CDR2 YENEEA. CDR3 coding DNA: TGTGCCAGCAGCTTTCTTGGAGGGGGGGGTGAAGCTTTCTTT. Protein product: CASSFLGGGGEAFF.

This clonotype has more than one count but fewer than ten. The J gene is TRBJ1-5, the V gene TRBV5-1; no reliable D call. Germline V CDR1 and CDR2: SGHRS, YFSETQ. This CDR3 region has 15 residues. The V and J ends lost 1 base and 0 bases respectively, with 8 bases between them. CDR3 DNA: TGCGCCAGCAGCTTGAACCCGTATAGCAATCAGCCCCAGCATTTT. Its protein product is CASSLNPYSNQPQHF.

This clonotype was seen many times. V gene TRBV5-1 combines with J gene TRBJ1-4; unclear D gene. The CDR3 consists of 14 residues. V was shortened by 9 bases and J by 8 bases, with 20 bases between the two germline ends. Germline CDR1 is SGHRS and CDR2 is YFSETQ. This CDR3 reads CATSKDLSGEKLFF. In DNA, the CDR3 is TGCGCCACTTCCAAGGACTTATCGGGCGAAAAACTGTTTTTT. Looking up the rest from reference TRBV5-1 and TRBJ1-4 gives the full variable domain: KAGVTQTPRYLIKTRGQQVTLSCSPISGHRSVSWYQQTPGQGLQFLFEYFSETQRNKGNFPGRFSGRQFSNSRSEMNVSTLELGDSALYLCATSKDLSGEKLFFGSGTQLSVL.

The rearrangement uses TRBV5-1 and TRBJ2-7; D possibly corresponds to TRBD2 (5 bases). This CDR3 is 17 amino acids long. The germline V gene encodes CDR1 SGHRS and CDR2 YFSETQ. Trimming pared 0 bases from V and 6 bases from J, leaving 22 bases between. The CDR3 sequence: CASSLEVASYSRVEQYF. CDR3 DNA: TGCGCCAGCAGCTTGGAGGTAGCGAGCTACTCTCGGGTCGAGCAGTACTTC.

The table lists this clonotype with many counts. V gene TRBV3-1 combines with J gene TRBJ2-3; TRBD2 aligns across 7 bases. V trimming: 4 bases; J trimming: 9 bases; junction bases outside the gene matches: 13. This CDR3 has 15 residues. CDR1 and CDR2 from the germline V gene are LGHDT and YNNKEL (reference sequence). The CDR3: CASSLIGTTKSTQYF. For the CDR3, the DNA is TGTGCCAGCAGCCTTATCGGGACTACTAAGAGCACGCAGTATTTT.